This TCR beta chain derives from a study of response to subunit inactivated influenza vaccine. Study-level points and caveats: Authors suggested few new T cells are recruited by each seasonal influenza vaccination.

TCRdb itself ran the RT-PCR reads through MiXCR, one entry per CDR3 protein. The sample holds about 530,000 distinct CDR3 sequences, 10% to 15% seen once. Worth noting for this clonotype: Its antigen is undetermined.

The CDR3 contains 16 residues. The V segment lost 6 bases and the J segment 2 bases; nucleotides outside the gene matches: 6. The chain recombines TRBV12-3 or TRBV12-4 with TRBJ2-1; TRBD2 agrees at 11 bases. The TCR was taken from a man over 45 who received an inactivated influenza vaccine. Material: PBMCs from blood, obtained on the day of vaccination. The CDR3 loop reads CASSGTSGFTYNEQFF. The CDR3, as DNA: TGTGCCAGCAGCGGGACTAGCGGCTTTACCTACAATGAGCAGTTCTTC.